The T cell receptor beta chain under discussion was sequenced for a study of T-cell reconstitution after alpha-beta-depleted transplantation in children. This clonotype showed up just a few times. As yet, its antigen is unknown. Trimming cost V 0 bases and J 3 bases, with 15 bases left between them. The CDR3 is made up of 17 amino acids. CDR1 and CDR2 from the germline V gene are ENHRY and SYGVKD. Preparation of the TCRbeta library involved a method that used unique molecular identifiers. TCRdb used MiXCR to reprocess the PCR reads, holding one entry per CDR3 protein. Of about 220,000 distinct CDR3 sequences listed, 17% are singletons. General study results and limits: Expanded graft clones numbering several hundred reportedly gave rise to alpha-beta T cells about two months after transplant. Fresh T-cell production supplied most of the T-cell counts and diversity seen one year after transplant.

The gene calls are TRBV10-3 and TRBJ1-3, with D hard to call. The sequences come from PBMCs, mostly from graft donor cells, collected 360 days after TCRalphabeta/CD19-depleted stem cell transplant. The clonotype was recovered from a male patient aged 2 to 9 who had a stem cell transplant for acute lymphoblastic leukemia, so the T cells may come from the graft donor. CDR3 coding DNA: TGTGCCATCAGTGAGTCCTCCTTTCCAACGAATGGAAACACCATATATTTT. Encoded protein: CAISESSFPTNGNTIYF.